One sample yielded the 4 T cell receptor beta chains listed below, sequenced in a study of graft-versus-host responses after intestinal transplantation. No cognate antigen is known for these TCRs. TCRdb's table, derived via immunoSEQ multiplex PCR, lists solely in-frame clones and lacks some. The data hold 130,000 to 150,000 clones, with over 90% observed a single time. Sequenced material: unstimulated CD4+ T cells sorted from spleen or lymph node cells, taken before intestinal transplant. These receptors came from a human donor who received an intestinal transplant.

DNA for the CDR3: TGTGCCAGCAGCCACGGGGCGACCTACGAGCAGTACTTC. It specifies CASSHGATYEQYF. The rearrangement joins TRBV11-2 to TRBJ2-7; either TRBD1 or TRBD2 may fit D (5 bases each). CDR3 length equals 13 residues. Germline V gives CDR1 SGHAT, CDR2 FQNNGV. With 5 bases removed from V and 2 bases from J, the gap between germline ends came to 10 bases.

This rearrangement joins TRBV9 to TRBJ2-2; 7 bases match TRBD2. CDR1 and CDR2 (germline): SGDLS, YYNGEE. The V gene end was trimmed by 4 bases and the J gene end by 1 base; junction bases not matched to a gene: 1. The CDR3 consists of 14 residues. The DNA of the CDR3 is TGTGCCAGCAGCCAGCGGGAGAACACCGGGGAGCTGTTTTTT. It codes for CASSQRENTGELFF.

In DNA form, the CDR3 reads TGTGCCTGGACAGTAGGGAGTAAAAAACTGTTTTTT. Translating it yields CAWTVGSKKLFF. The gene calls are TRBV30 and TRBJ1-4; D remains unclear. The CDR3 consists of 12 residues. Germline V gene data show CDR1 as GTSNPN and CDR2 as SVGIG (reference sequence). Between the trimmed V and J ends, which lost 4 bases and 9 bases, there was a span of 12 bases.

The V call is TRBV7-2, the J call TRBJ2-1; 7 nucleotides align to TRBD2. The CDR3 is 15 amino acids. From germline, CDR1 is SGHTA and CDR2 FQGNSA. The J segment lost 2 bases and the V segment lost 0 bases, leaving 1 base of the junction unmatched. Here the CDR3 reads CASSLAGGPYNEQFF. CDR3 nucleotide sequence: TGTGCCAGCAGCTTAGCGGGAGGGCCCTACAATGAGCAGTTCTTC.